This TCR beta chain was profiled in a study of STAT5B mutations in CD4+ large granular lymphocyte leukemia (dated by TCRdb to 2022 to 2024). About the investigation overall: Among the healthy controls, the CDR3 'QG' motif was associated with a particular HLA allele. TCRbeta repertoires of CD4+ T-cell large granular lymphocyte leukemia patients were compared with those of healthy blood donors. Flow cytometry on FACSCanto II or FACSVerse confirmed that purified fractions exceeded 95% purity among lymphocytes. Points the paper makes about the study in general: Enrichment of TRBV06-family usage was observed among the top patient clones (8/27) relative to healthy controls (2/35). Compared with healthy CD4+ repertoires, CD4-sorted patient repertoires appeared more clonal, and this difference remained even after the putative leukemic clones were removed. The main leukemic clonotypes were found to be private to each patient, although around 24% of the main leukemic clonotypes were detected at low frequency in the non-leukemic repertoires of other patients. Data were not HLA-matched; higher clonality in CD4+ versus CD8+ T-LGLL could reflect the relatively small sample size.

The healthy control group was made up of more than 35 blood donors, and the Finnish Red Cross blood service supplied their buffy coats. All TCR-sequenced material derived from peripheral blood: patient blood samples and healthy donor buffy coats. Ficoll-Hypaque gradient centrifugation was used to isolate peripheral blood mononuclear cells. CD4+ cells were purified magnetically from the buffy coats of healthy controls. Genomic DNA was extracted with the Gentra Puregene Cell and Tissue kit and quantified on a Qubit 2.0 fluorometer. CDR1 and CDR2 are drawn from the germline V gene (reference sequence): GTSNPN, SVGIG. Including cysteine and phenylalanine, the CDR3 has 14 amino acids. Kept here is only the CDR3 DNA, which spans 42 bases and is read in frame from base 1. V and J are trimmed by 4 bases and 4 bases, and the gene matches miss 3 bases of the junction. The immunoSEQ assay at survey resolution was used to sequence TCRbeta rearrangements from genomic DNA. Under the source paper's analysis protocol: In the TCR sequencing data, the lowest productive clonotype frequency that could be detected was 2.59 x 10-5. Only productive TCRbeta rearrangements, defined as complete and in-frame sequences, were included in the analyses. Clonality for each sample was calculated as Simpson clonality in the immunoSEQ Analyzer version 3.0. Clones were grouped by frequency into very rare, small, medium, large (1-20%) or hyperexpanded (>20%) categories. OLGA 1.2.3 estimated generation probabilities, VDJtools produced V-gene circos plots, VDJdb was queried for specificities, and GLIPH identified CDR3 motifs. Drawn from immuneACCESS, this table holds only the in-frame rearrangements with V and J called that TCRdb kept. Clones are partly lost; checked studies trace under half to an unresolved V gene and leave the rest unexplained. The D gene and trimming were derived from the DNA, and the V and J assignments and clone size from that table. The table for this sample lists 35,000 to 40,000 clones; around 75% of them were counted only once. The top ten constitute around 0.57% of the sample.

As to this clone: Its antigen is not yet known. Base qualities were left out, and no much larger clone turns up one base away.

The sample taken for sequencing was CD4+ T cells from blood buffy coats. The origin of this receptor is a human donor in good health. Rearrangement joined TRBV30 to TRBJ2-3; 12 junctional bases match TRBD2. The CDR3 has the sequence CAWKASGRADTQYF. At the DNA level, the sequence is TGTGCCTGGAAGGCTAGCGGGAGGGCAGATACGCAGTATTTT.